This T cell receptor (beta chain) was documented in a study of T cells in Graves' hyperthyroidism and ophthalmopathy (dated by TCRdb to between 2018 and 2020). Context from the whole study: Peripheral blood samples were taken at the time of initial diagnosis, prior to any treatment. The paper reports TCR Vbeta CDR3 sequencing of over 130 peripheral blood samples: 40 to 45 ophthalmopathy, about 75 hyperthyroidism and approximately 17 progressor patients. The roughly 99 discovery patients were divided at random into training and test sets in a 7:3 ratio. Prospective prediction of ophthalmopathy was tested in an independent validation cohort consisting of roughly 19 hyperthyroidism patients and around 17 patients who later progressed to ophthalmopathy. Thyroid tissue and blood T-cell repertoires from six Graves' hyperthyroidism patients were also compared in the study. A discovery cohort of about 96 patients, approximately 45 with Graves' ophthalmopathy and about 60 with stable Graves' hyperthyroidism, was used to find distinguishing TCR V-J signatures. Once sampling was done, hyperthyroidism patients were given methimazole at a starting dose of 30 mg daily, whereas ophthalmopathy patients were given high-dose intravenous methylprednisolone. Overall study outcomes, separate from this receptor: Most expanded thyroid clonotypes (frequency above 0.001) were also detected in blood, a finding suggesting that blood repertoires may reflect thyroid immune responses. No statistical method was used to fix the sample size in advance, and group allocation was not hidden from the investigators. A model built on a 13 V-J signature distinguished ophthalmopathy from stable hyperthyroidism, reaching 87.88% sensitivity and under 84% specificity in cross-validation and 80%/75% in testing. In validation, progression to ophthalmopathy was predicted by the model with 65% to 71% sensitivity and roughly 76% specificity, a median of approximately 7.1 months before onset.

TCR beta CDR3 regions were amplified from RNA transcripts. The first round of RT-PCR for the TCR CDR3 was performed with the HTBI primer set and the Qiagen OneStep RT-PCR kit. Libraries were constructed in a second round of multiplex PCR, after which size selection and purification were carried out. The libraries were sequenced on an Illumina HiSeq2000 using paired-end 100 bp reads. The original methods were these. SOAPnuke was used to process the raw data, throwing out any read that contained adapters or uncalled bases, had a mean Phred below 15, or lacked an exact constant-primer or identifier match. COPE v1.2.5 was used to merge high-quality paired reads, and clonotypes were defined as unique nucleotide sequences. Clonotypes were aligned to IMGT TRBV, TRBD and TRBJ reference segments using MiTCR v1.1. Analysis was restricted to V-J combinations with a frequency above 0.0001, which covered approximately 99% of repertoires. The TCS score was defined as the ratio of F50 (clonal expansion) to E x V (chaos), calculated using BLOSUM62-based TCRdist between CDR3 peptides within each V-J. Welch's t-statistics and random forest reduced 450 to 600 V-J features to under 15, which were used in a naive Bayes classifier (R e1071). TCRdb took the public reads, trimmed them with fastp at Q25, ran MiXCR for clone calling and kept in-frame beta chains. CDR3 protein sequences are deduplicated, and each keeps its most common genes and DNA. TCRdb's processing, not the authors', yielded these V and J calls. This sample is represented by about 640,000 distinct CDR3 sequences; 13% to 15% of them were singletons. Under 15% of the sample rests with the top ten.

Ophthalmopathy patients had moderately to severely active disease, Clinical Activity Score of at least 3, NOSPECS grade of at least 4, and duration under 3 months. Exclusion was applied to patients with uncontrolled infections, other autoimmune diseases, pregnancy or lactation. Clinical symptoms, serum thyroxine and TRAb, thyroid ultrasound, and orbital computed tomography formed the basis for the diagnoses. PBMCs were separated from about 10 ml of fresh peripheral blood using Ficoll-Paque density gradient centrifugation. Total RNA was extracted with Trizol reagent, and quality was checked on an Agilent 2100 Bioanalyzer. The table lists this clonotype with many counts. Its specific antigen is unknown. Qualities for individual bases were not recorded, and no much larger clone is one base off. Relative to germline, V is 0 bases shorter and J is 2 bases shorter, with 14 bases between their ends. The CDR3 holds 17 amino acids from the cysteine to the phenylalanine. Here the CDR3 DNA is all that survives: 51 bases in frame from base 1. CDR1 is given as SNHLY and CDR2 as FYNNEI, both from the germline V gene.

The sequencing input was blood. This chain is built from TRBV2 and TRBJ1-3, with an unclear D gene assignment. This clonotype was obtained from a woman aged 45-59 years with Graves' ophthalmopathy. The CDR3 is CASSEAGVGAAGNTIYF. The nucleotides read TGTGCCAGCAGTGAAGCCGGGGTGGGAGCGGCTGGAAACACCATATATTTT.